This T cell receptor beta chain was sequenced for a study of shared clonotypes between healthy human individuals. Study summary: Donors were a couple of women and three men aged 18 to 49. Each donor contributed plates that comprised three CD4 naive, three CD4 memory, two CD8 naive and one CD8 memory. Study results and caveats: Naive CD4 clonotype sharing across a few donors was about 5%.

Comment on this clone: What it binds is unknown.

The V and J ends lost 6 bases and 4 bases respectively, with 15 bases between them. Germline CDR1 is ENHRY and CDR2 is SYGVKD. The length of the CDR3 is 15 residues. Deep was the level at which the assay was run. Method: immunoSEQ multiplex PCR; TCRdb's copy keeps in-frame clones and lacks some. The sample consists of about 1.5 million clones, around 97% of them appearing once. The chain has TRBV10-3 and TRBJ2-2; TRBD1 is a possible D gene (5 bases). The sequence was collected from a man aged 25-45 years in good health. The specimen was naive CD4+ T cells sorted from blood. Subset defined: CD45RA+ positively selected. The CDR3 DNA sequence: TGTGCCATCAGCAGGGCTGGAGTGGGCACCGGGGAGCTGTTTTTT. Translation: CAISRAGVGTGELFF.